This TCR beta chain was documented in a study of shared clonotypes between healthy human individuals. Note on this clone: Its matching antigen is unknown.

V was clipped by 6 bases and J by 0 bases; unmatched bases: 18. CDR3 length: 21 residues. Germline loops: CDR1 LGHNT, CDR2 FRNRAP. Sequenced by immunoSEQ multiplex PCR; TCRdb stores in-frame clones only, minus some. Of 1,500,000 or so clones detected, less than 99% appear once; the ten largest clones hold 0.3% to 0.45%. Each donor was a Caucasian adult residing in Nashville, Tennessee. Overall study findings and caveats: What limited the represented genetic and exposure-history diversity was the small number of donors.

The chain joins TRBV12-5 to TRBJ2-6; 9 bases agree with TRBD1. The material sequenced was naive CD4+ T cells sorted from blood. Subset: CD45RA+ positively selected. The TCR comes from a man aged 25 to 40 in good health. The CDR3 bases are TGTGCTAGTGGGCGCAGCCTTGTACCACAGGGGGCGCCCTCTGGGGCCAACGTCCTGACTTTC. Amino acid sequence: CASGRSLVPQGAPSGANVLTF.